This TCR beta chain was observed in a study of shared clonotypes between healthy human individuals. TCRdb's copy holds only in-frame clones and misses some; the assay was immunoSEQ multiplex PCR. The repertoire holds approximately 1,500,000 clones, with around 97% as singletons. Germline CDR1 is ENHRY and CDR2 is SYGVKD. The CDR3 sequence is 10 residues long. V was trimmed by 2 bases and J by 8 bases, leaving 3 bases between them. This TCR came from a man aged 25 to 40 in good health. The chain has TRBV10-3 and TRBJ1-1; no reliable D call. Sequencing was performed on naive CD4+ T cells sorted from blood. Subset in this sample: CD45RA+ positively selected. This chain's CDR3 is CAISETEAFF. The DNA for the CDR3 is TGTGCCATCAGTGAGACGGAAGCTTTCTTT.